This T cell receptor (beta chain) appears in the sequencing data of a study of shared T cell receptors in the human thymus. Sequencing was performed with immunoSEQ multiplex PCR; in TCRdb, only in-frame clones are kept and a portion is missing. The data hold 600,000 or so clones, with more than 75% observed a single time. The germline V gene encodes CDR1 LGHNA and CDR2 YSLEER. This CDR3 comprises 16 residues. Trimming cost V 3 bases and J 5 bases; bases outside gene matches: 13. The sample was also reused in another study, on human thymus T cells. That report adds: The study used thymus tissue resected during corrective heart surgery. As related research reported, thymic repertoires overlapped highly among unrelated individuals.

This receptor was identified in a boy less than two years old with a congenital heart defect. The sample was thymocytes. J is TRBJ2-7 and V is TRBV4-3, with TRBD1 identical over 7 bases. The CDR3 bases are TGCGCCAGCAGCCACTACCCTCGACAGGGTCGGGACGAGCAGTACTTC. Residues: CASSHYPRQGRDEQYF.